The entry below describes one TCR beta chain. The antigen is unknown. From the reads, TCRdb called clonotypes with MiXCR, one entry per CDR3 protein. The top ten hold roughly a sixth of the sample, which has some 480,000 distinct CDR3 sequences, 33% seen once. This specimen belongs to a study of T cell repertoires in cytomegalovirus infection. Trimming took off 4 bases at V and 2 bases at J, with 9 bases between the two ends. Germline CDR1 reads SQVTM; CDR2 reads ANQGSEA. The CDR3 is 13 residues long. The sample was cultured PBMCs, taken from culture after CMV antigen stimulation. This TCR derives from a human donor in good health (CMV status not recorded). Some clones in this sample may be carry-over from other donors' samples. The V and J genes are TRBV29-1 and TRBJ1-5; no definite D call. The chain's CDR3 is CSVGGRGNQPQHF. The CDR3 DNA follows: TGCAGCGTTGGCGGTAGGGGCAATCAGCCCCAGCATTTT.